This TCR beta chain is drawn from a study of blood T cell repertoires in COVID-19. The data were produced by immunoSEQ multiplex PCR, yet TCRdb's version contains in-frame clones alone and is incomplete. Seen here are 300,000 to 400,000 clones, under 95% observed once, and the top ten hold less than 3.5%. Germline V gives CDR1 MNHNS, CDR2 SASEGT. V was pared by 3 bases and J by 3 bases, with 4 bases of the junction left unmatched. The CDR3 spans 14 residues. V and J are TRBV6-1 and TRBJ1-2; TRBD1 agrees at 7 bases. Sequencing used peripheral blood. This TCR derives from a woman aged 18-30 years who had recovered from COVID-19. The CDR3 DNA reads TGTGCCAGCAGTGACCAAGACAGGGACTATGGCTACACCTTC. It specifies CASSDQDRDYGYTF.